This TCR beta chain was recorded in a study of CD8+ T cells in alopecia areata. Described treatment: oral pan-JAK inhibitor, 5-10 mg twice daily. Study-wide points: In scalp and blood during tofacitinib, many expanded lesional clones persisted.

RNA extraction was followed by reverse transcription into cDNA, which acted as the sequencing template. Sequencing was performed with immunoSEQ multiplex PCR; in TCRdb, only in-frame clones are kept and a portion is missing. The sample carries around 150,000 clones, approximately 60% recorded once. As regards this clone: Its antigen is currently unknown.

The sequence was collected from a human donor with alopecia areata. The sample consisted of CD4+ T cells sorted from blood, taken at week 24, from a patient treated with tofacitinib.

CDR3 DNA: TGCAGTGCTAGAGATGGTGGCTACACCTTC. Translated: CSARDGGYTF. V gene TRBV20-1 combines with J gene TRBJ1-2; D not resolved. V was cut by 0 bases and J by 7 bases, with 3 bases left in between. Germline CDR1 and CDR2: DFQATT and SNEGSKA (reference sequence). This CDR3 region has 10 residues.